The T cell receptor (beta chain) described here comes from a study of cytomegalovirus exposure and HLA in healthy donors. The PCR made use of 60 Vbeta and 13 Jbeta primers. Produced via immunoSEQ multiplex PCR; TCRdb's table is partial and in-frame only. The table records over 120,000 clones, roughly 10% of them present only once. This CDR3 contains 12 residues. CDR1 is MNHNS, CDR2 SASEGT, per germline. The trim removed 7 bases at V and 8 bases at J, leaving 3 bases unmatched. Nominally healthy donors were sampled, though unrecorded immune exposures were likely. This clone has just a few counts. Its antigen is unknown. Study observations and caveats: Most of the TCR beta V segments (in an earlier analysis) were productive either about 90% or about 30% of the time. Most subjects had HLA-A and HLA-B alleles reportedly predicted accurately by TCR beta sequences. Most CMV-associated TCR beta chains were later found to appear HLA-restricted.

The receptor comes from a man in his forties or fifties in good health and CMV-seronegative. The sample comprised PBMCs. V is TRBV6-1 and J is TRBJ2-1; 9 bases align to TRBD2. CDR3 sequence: CASMVAGDEQFF. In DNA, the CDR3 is TGTGCCAGCATGGTAGCGGGGGATGAGCAGTTCTTC.